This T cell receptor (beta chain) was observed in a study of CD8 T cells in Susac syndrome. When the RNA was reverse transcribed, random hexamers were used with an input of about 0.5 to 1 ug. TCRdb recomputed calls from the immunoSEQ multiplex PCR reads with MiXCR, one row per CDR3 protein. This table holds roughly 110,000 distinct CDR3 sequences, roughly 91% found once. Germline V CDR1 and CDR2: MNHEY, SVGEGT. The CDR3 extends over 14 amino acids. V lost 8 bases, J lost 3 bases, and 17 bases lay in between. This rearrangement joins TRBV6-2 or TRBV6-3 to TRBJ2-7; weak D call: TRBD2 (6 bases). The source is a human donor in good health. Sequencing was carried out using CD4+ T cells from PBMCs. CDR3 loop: CASLLTATSYEQYF. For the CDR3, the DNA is TGTGCCAGCCTCCTGACAGCGACTAGCTACGAGCAGTACTTC.